Listed below are T cell receptor beta chains from one sample, sequenced in a study of blood T cells in healthy people across ages. TCRdb re-derived calls from the 5' RACE reads in MiXCR, one entry per CDR3 protein. The data hold around 1.7 million distinct CDR3 sequences, with roughly 27% observed a single time. Sequencing was performed on blood. All receptors derive from a woman aged 25-40 years in good health. Each CDR3 is given with its conserved first and last residue. Fields, in order: CDR3 length, V gene, D gene, J gene, clone size, CDR3 protein, CDR3 DNA. D genes are given only for firm matches. Clone size, where shown, is once, few, many, or a class for clones that have expanded.

14,TRBV30,TRBD1,TRBJ1-1,NA,CAWRIQGGNTEAFF,TGTGCCTGGAGAATACAGGGGGGGAACACTGAAGCTTTCTTT
12,TRBV7-6,NA,TRBJ2-7,many,CASSSAGYEQYF,TGTGCTAGCAGCTCCGCGGGATACGAGCAGTACTTC
15,TRBV7-6,TRBD1,TRBJ2-1,few,CASSHRGQGSAEQFF,TGTGCCAGCAGCCATAGGGGACAGGGCTCGGCTGAGCAGTTCTTC
13,TRBV12-5,NA,TRBJ1-5,NA,CASGLYGNQPQHF,TGTGCTAGTGGTTTGTACGGGAATCAGCCCCAGCATTTT
12,TRBV29-1,NA,TRBJ1-1,NA,CCVGPGLTEAFF,TGCTGCGTTGGGCCGGGCCTCACTGAAGCTTTCTTT
14,TRBV28,NA,TRBJ2-5,NA,CASSCGVGGETQYF,TGTGCCAGCAGTTGTGGGGTTGGCGGTGAGACCCAGTACTTC
14,TRBV3-1,NA,TRBJ1-2,few,CASSQGRTDGGYTF,TGTGCCAGCAGCCAAGGAAGAACAGACGGTGGCTACACCTTC
16,TRBV28,TRBD1,TRBJ1-2,NA,CASITRPGTGAYGYTF,TGTGCCAGCATAACTAGGCCCGGGACAGGGGCTTATGGCTACACCTTC
14,TRBV30,NA,TRBJ2-3,NA,CAWSQQGEGDTQYF,TGTGCCTGGAGTCAACAGGGCGAAGGAGATACGCAGTATTTT
16,TRBV5-1,TRBD2,TRBJ2-1,NA,CASSLGPSGRINEQFF,TGCGCCAGCAGCTTGGGCCCTAGCGGGAGAATAAATGAGCAGTTCTTC
15,TRBV6-2/TRBV6-3,NA,TRBJ2-3,NA,CASSPSGNFTDTQYF,TGTGCCAGCAGTCCAAGCGGAAACTTCACAGATACGCAGTATTTT
16,TRBV5-1,TRBD2,TRBJ2-1,NA,CASSFLRGGDFDEQFF,TGCGCCAGCAGCTTTTTACGCGGGGGGGATTTCGATGAGCAGTTCTTC
14,TRBV3-1,NA,TRBJ2-5,few,CASSSAGNQETQYF,TGTGCCAGCAGCTCCGCGGGGAACCAAGAGACCCAGTACTTC
14,TRBV5-1,NA,TRBJ2-5,once,CASSFRAGQETLYF,TGCGCCAGCAGCTTTCGGGCAGGACAAGAGACCCTGTACTTC
16,TRBV20-1,TRBD2,TRBJ2-7,few,CSAEPGLAGSSYEQYF,TGCAGTGCGGAACCGGGACTAGCGGGGAGCTCCTACGAGCAGTACTTC
15,TRBV9,NA,TRBJ1-6,few,CASSARDGNNSPLHF,TGTGCCAGCAGCGCCCGGGACGGTAATAATTCACCCCTCCACTTT
16,TRBV5-1,NA,TRBJ1-6,NA,CASRPAAAVYNSPLHF,TGCGCCAGCAGACCGGCAGCAGCAGTCTATAATTCACCCCTCCACTTT
13,TRBV7-2,NA,TRBJ1-2,few,CASSSPLGGGYTF,TGTGCCAGCAGTTCTCCCCTCGGGGGTGGCTACACCTTC
17,TRBV30,NA,TRBJ2-6,NA,CAWSVGTENSGANVLTF,TGTGCCTGGAGTGTAGGGACGGAAAACTCTGGGGCCAACGTCCTGACTTTC
16,TRBV6-5,NA,TRBJ2-4,many,CASSYSPPRAKNIQYF,TGTGCCAGCAGTTACTCGCCCCCGAGGGCCAAAAACATTCAGTACTTC
17,TRBV5-1,TRBD2,TRBJ2-1,few,CASRLAGGTSSYNEQFF,TGCGCCAGCAGACTGGCAGGCGGGACTAGCTCCTACAATGAGCAGTTCTTC
16,TRBV18,TRBD1,TRBJ2-3,few,CASSPLPRQGTDTQYF,TGTGCCAGCTCGCCCCTCCCGAGACAGGGAACAGATACGCAGTATTTT
14,TRBV19,NA,TRBJ2-3,NA,CASSIGLGPDTQYF,TGTGCCAGTAGTATAGGTCTGGGGCCAGATACGCAGTATTTT